Below, 17 T cell receptor beta chains from the same sample are listed, as sequenced in a study of response to subunit inactivated influenza vaccine. TCRdb passed the RT-PCR reads through MiXCR, listing each CDR3 protein once. The repertoire holds 500,000 to 600,000 distinct CDR3 sequences, with roughly 13% as singletons. This sample comprised PBMCs from blood, obtained about 40 days after vaccination. The receptors come from a man aged 45-65 years who received an inactivated influenza vaccine.

Comments on this clonotype: This may be a read error: a much more frequent sequence differs by one nucleotide. This chain connects TRBV28 to TRBJ2-5; 8 nucleotides match TRBD1. The trim removed 6 bases at V and 5 bases at J, leaving 5 bases unmatched. Germline CDR1 and CDR2: MDHEN and SYDVKM. The length of the CDR3 is 13 residues. As DNA, the CDR3 is TGTGCCAGCAGAAGGACAGGGACGGAGACCCAGTACTTC. The encoded protein is CASRRTGTETQYF.

In this sample, this clonotype turned up a few times. The chain employs TRBV20-1 and TRBJ1-5, with TRBD1 identical over 7 bases. The V segment lost 6 bases and the J segment 2 bases; nucleotides outside the gene matches: 4. The CDR3 totals 13 residues. Germline V lookup: CDR1 DFQATT, CDR2 SNEGSKA (reference sequence). This CDR3 is CSAGDSRNQPQHF. The CDR3 region has the DNA TGCAGTGCGGGGGACAGCCGCAATCAGCCCCAGCATTTT.

The chain has TRBV27 and TRBJ2-3, with D possibly TRBD1 on 6 matching bases. This CDR3 is built from 15 residues. CDR1 MNHEY and CDR2 SMNVEV come from the germline V gene (reference sequence). V was clipped by 5 bases and J by 0 bases, with 12 bases between them. CDR3 sequence (DNA): TGTGCCAGCAGTCTCCTACAGGGAAGCACAGATACGCAGTATTTT. It specifies CASSLLQGSTDTQYF.

V usage is TRBV24-1 and J usage is TRBJ2-7, with unresolved D. The CDR3 sequence is 12 residues long. Trimming pared 4 bases from V and 6 bases from J, leaving 9 bases between. Germline-derived CDR1 and CDR2 are KGHDR and SFDVKD. CDR3 region: CATSEWGTEQYF. The CDR3 region has the DNA TGTGCCACCAGTGAGTGGGGAACCGAGCAGTACTTC.

A few counts support this clonotype. The chain couples TRBV2 to TRBJ2-7; D possibly matches TRBD1 or TRBD2 (6 bases each). V gave up 1 base and J gave up 3 bases, with 13 bases separating them. The CDR3 is 15 amino acids. Germline V CDR1 and CDR2: SNHLY, FYNNEI. CDR3 bases: TGTGCCAGCAGTGAAGACGTCGGGGGCCACTACGAGCAGTACTTC. This codes for CASSEDVGGHYEQYF.

This clonotype was detected ten times or more. The chain combines TRBV29-1 with TRBJ1-2; D unclear. This CDR3 comprises 13 residues. CDR1 is SQVTM and CDR2 is ANQGSEA in the germline V gene. V gave up 5 bases and J gave up 0 bases, with 10 bases separating them. CDR3 amino acids: CSVLDTTNYGYTF. Written as DNA, the CDR3 is TGCAGCGTTCTAGACACTACTAACTATGGCTACACCTTC. The full variable domain, with the rest looked up from reference TRBV29-1 and TRBJ1-2, is SAVISQKPSRDICQRGTSLTIQCQVDSQVTMMFWYRQQPGQSLTLIATANQGSEATYESGFVIDKFPISRPNLTFSTLTVSNMSPEDSSIYLCSVLDTTNYGYTFGSGTRLTVV.

The genes are TRBV6-1 and TRBJ2-2; TRBD1 agrees at 7 bases. Germline CDR1 and CDR2: MNHNS and SASEGT. V was clipped by 6 bases and J by 3 bases; unmatched bases: 7. The CDR3 is 15 amino acids. CDR3 in DNA: TGTGCCAGCAGGCGACAGGGTTTGGACACCGGGGAGCTGTTTTTT. This sequence encodes CASRRQGLDTGELFF.

The DNA for the CDR3 is TGTGCCAGCAGCTTCGGGACTAGCGGGGTGGGGGAGCAGTTCTTC. Protein product: CASSFGTSGVGEQFF. The chain is built from TRBV11-2 and TRBJ2-1; 13 bases line up with TRBD2. The CDR3 spans 15 residues. V was pared by 3 bases and J by 10 bases, with 6 bases of the junction left unmatched. CDR1 SGHAT and CDR2 FQNNGV come from the germline V gene. Full variable domain (remainder filled in from reference TRBV11-2 and TRBJ2-1): EAGVAQSPRYKIIEKRQSVAFWCNPISGHATLYWYQQILGQGPKLLIQFQNNGVVDDSQLPKDRFSAERLKGVDSTLKIQPAKLEDSAVYLCASSFGTSGVGEQFFGPGTRLTVL.

This chain links TRBV6-2 or TRBV6-3 with TRBJ2-7; D could derive from TRBD1 or TRBD2 (6 bases each). The germline V and J ends were trimmed by 3 bases and 1 base, with 13 bases remaining between them. This CDR3 comprises 15 residues. The germline gives CDR1 MNHEY, CDR2 SVGEGT. The CDR3 nucleotides read TGTGCCAGCAGTTATCCGGGGGACATATCCTACGAGCAGTACTTC. This codes for CASSYPGDISYEQYF.

V is TRBV9 and J is TRBJ2-3, with TRBD2 matching 8 bases. Germline CDR1 and CDR2: SGDLS and YYNGEE. The CDR3 length is 15 residues. V shed 3 bases and J 1 base; nucleotides not matched to a gene: 4. CDR3 nucleotides: TGTGCCAGCAGCGCGAGCGGGAGAGGCACAGATACGCAGTATTTT. Translating gives CASSASGRGTDTQYF.

CDR3 protein: CASSLTGSADTQYF. DNA for the CDR3: TGTGCCAGCAGCTTGACAGGGTCGGCAGATACGCAGTATTTT. The chain uses TRBV7-9 and TRBJ2-3; 7 nucleotides line up with TRBD1. Germline CDR1 SEHNR, CDR2 FQNEAQ (reference sequence). The CDR3 is 14 residues long. V gave up 3 bases and J gave up 4 bases; unmatched junction bases: 4.

The chain carries TRBV5-1 and TRBJ2-5; D is perhaps TRBD1 or TRBD2 (5 bases each). V was cut by 8 bases and J by 2 bases, with 16 bases left in between. Germline V gene lookup returns CDR1 SGHRS and CDR2 YFSETQ. The CDR3 contains 14 residues. The CDR3: CASSPGRRQETQYF. CDR3 coding DNA: TGCGCCAGTAGCCCGGGACGGAGGCAAGAGACCCAGTACTTC.

This clonotype was seen at least ten times. This chain uses TRBV11-1 with TRBJ2-5; TRBD1 agrees at 8 bases. V shed 4 bases, J shed 4 bases, and the junction held 5 bases outside the gene matches. CDR1 and CDR2 from the germline V gene are SGHAT and FQDESV (reference sequence). This CDR3 is built from 14 residues. The DNA for the CDR3 is TGTGCCAGCAGCTCAAGGACAGGGAGAGAGACCCAGTACTTC. This codes for CASSSRTGRETQYF.

CDR3 region: CASSVVAGTYTDTQYF. CDR3 DNA sequence: TGTGCCAGCAGCGTAGTCGCCGGGACTTACACAGATACGCAGTATTTT. The rearrangement joins TRBV9 to TRBJ2-3; TRBD2 might be the D (6 bases). Per the germline V gene, CDR1 is SGDLS and CDR2 is YYNGEE. Deletions cut 0 bases from V and 2 bases from J, with 13 bases between. This CDR3 is built from 16 residues.

This clonotype came up a few times. The rearrangement joins TRBV29-1 to TRBJ2-5; 8 nucleotides match TRBD1. The germline V gene encodes CDR1 SQVTM and CDR2 ANQGSEA. The CDR3 sequence is 15 residues long. The V and J ends lost 7 bases and 0 bases, in that order; junction bases with no gene match: 10. CDR3 sequence (DNA): TGCAGCGAACGACAGGGGCCCTCGTACCAAGAGACCCAGTACTTC. Translating gives CSERQGPSYQETQYF.

The genes are TRBV11-3 and TRBJ2-7; the match to TRBD2 covers 8 bases. V dropped 5 bases and J dropped 4; count of bases not matched to a gene: 4. This CDR3 has 13 residues. Germline lookup yields CDR1 SGHNT and CDR2 YENEEA. The CDR3 is CASSLTSDYEQYF. The CDR3 coding sequence is TGTGCCAGCAGCCTGACTAGCGATTACGAGCAGTACTTC.

Only a few counts were recorded for this clonotype. The chain uses TRBV6-2 or TRBV6-3 and TRBJ2-1, with 8 bases matching TRBD2. Germline V gene data show CDR1 as MNHEY and CDR2 as SVGEGT. With V trimmed by 6 bases and J by 7 bases, 14 bases remained unmatched. The CDR3 has 16 amino acids. The CDR3 DNA reads TGTGCCAGCAGCCAATACCTCGGGACTAGTAATAATGAGCAGTTCTTC. The encoded protein is CASSQYLGTSNNEQFF.